Sequencing of this TCR beta chain was carried out in a study of T cell responses to AZD1222 COVID-19 vaccine. The study pooled second doses at about 4 or about 12 weeks. Study conclusions and caveats: Repertoires in all cases were sampled only once the peak T cell response had passed. Donors in the cohort were predominantly white British and more often female, and clonal diversity was possibly underestimated. Spike was spanned by vaccine-associated CD4 TCRs, with dominance at 160-218 and 743-854.

Remarks on this clone: Its cognate antigen is unknown.

The assay was immunoSEQ multiplex PCR, and TCRdb's table has in-frame clones only and misses some. In the table there are about 150,000 clones, 91% of which are singletons. CDR3 size: 14 residues. Per the germline V gene, CDR1 is SGDLS and CDR2 is YYNGEE. J lost 2 bases, V lost 7 bases, and 5 bases had no gene match. This TCR was recovered from an adult who received the AZD1222 COVID-19 vaccine. Sequencing used peripheral blood, obtained 28 days after the second AZD1222 dose. The J gene is TRBJ2-3, the V gene TRBV9; 9 bases fit TRBD2. The CDR3 DNA sequence: TGTGCCAGCTCTTCTAGCGGGGCCACAGATACGCAGTATTTT. This sequence encodes CASSSSGATDTQYF.